This is a list of T cell receptor beta chains from one sample in a study of cytomegalovirus exposure and HLA in healthy donors. Clones were read by immunoSEQ multiplex PCR, and TCRdb kept only the in-frame ones, dropping some. The sample holds about 50,000 clones; 80% are singletons and the top ten take 8.1%. Input material: PBMCs. These TCRs come from a man aged 25 to 45 in good health and CMV-seropositive. Each CDR3 is given with its conserved first and last residue. The D gene is left open where the match is weak. Only part of the rows carry a size: once, few, many, or a class if the clone is expanded.

TRBV5-1	.	.	TRBJ1-2	CASSLYDTDYGYTF	TGCGCCAGCAGCTTGTATGACACGGACTATGGCTACACCTTC
TRBV10-3	.	few	TRBJ1-5	CAISESGDNQPQHF	TGTGCCATCAGTGAGTCGGGAGATAATCAGCCCCAGCATTTT
TRBV5-1	TRBD1	.	TRBJ1-2	CASSVRVGQGSYGYTF	TGCGCCAGCAGCGTCCGAGTGGGACAGGGGAGCTATGGCTACACCTTC
TRBV15	.	.	TRBJ2-5	CATSIIPGTQETQYF	TGTGCCACCAGCATTATCCCAGGTACTCAAGAGACCCAGTACTTC
TRBV6-6	.	.	TRBJ1-2	CASSYESGYGYTF	TGTGCCAGCAGTTACGAGTCAGGCTATGGCTACACCTTC
TRBV19	TRBD1	.	TRBJ1-2	CASSISRGYGYTF	TGTGCCAGTAGTATTTCCAGGGGGTATGGCTACACCTTC
TRBV27	TRBD1	.	TRBJ1-4	CASTQGGSNEKLFF	TGTGCCAGCACACAAGGGGGCTCTAATGAAAAACTGTTTTTT
TRBV4-1	TRBD2	.	TRBJ2-7	CASSQGLAGTYEQYF	TGCGCCAGCAGCCAGGGACTAGCGGGGACCTACGAGCAGTACTTC
TRBV30	.	once	TRBJ1-5	CAWSDKGANNQPQHF	TGTGCCTGGAGTGACAAAGGGGCAAACAATCAGCCCCAGCATTTT
TRBV28	.	few	TRBJ1-4	CASKQGNNEKLFF	TGTGCCAGCAAACAGGGAAATAATGAAAAACTGTTTTTT
TRBV4-2	TRBD2	.	TRBJ2-2	CASSQDHEAGEDGELFF	TGTGCCAGCAGCCAAGACCATGAAGCGGGGGAGGACGGGGAGCTGTTTTTT